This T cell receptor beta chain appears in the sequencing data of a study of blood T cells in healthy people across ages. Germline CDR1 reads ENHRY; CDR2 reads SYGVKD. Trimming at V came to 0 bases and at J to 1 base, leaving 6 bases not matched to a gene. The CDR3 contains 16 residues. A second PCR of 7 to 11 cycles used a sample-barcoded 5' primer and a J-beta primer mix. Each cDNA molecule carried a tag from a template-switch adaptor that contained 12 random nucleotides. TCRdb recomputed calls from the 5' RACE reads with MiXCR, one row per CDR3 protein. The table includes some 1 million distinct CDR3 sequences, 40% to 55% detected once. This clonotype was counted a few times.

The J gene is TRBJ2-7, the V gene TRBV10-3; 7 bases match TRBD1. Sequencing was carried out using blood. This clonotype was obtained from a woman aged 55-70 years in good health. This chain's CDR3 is CAISESTGQRSYEQYF. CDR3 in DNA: TGTGCCATCAGTGAGTCGACGGGACAGCGATCCTACGAGCAGTACTTC.